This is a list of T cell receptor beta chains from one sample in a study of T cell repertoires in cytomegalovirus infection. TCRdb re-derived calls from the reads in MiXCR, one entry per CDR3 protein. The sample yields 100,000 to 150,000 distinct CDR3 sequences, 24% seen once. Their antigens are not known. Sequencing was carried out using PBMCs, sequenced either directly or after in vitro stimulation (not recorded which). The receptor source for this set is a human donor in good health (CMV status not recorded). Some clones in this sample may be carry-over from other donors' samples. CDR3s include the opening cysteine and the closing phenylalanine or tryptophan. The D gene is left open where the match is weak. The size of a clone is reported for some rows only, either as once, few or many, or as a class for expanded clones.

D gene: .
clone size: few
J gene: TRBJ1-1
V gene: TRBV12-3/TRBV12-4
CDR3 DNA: TGTGCCAGCAGTCCCCGTCGCACTGAAGCTTTCTTT
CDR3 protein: CASSPRRTEAFF

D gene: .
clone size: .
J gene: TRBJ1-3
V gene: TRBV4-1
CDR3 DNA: TGCGCCAGCAGCCAAGAGCACAGCTCTGGAAACACCATATATTTT
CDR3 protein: CASSQEHSSGNTIYF

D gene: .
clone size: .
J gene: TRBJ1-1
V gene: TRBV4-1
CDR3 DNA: TGCGCCAGCAGCCTCAAGACAGGCCTTACTGAAGCTTTCTTT
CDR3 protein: CASSLKTGLTEAFF

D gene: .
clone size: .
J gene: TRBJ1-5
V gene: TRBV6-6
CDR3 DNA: TGTGCCAGCAGCCCCCACCATGGGACCGGAATGCCCCAGCATTTT
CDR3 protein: CASSPHHGTGMPQHF

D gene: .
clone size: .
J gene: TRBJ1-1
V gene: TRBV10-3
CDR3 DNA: TGTGCCATCGGTTCTGGGGCCGCGAACACTGAAGCTTTCTTT
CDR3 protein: CAIGSGAANTEAFF

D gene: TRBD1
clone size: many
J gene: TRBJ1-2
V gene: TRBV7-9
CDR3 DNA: TGTGCCAGCAGCTTAGCGACGACAGGGGATCGTTATGGCTACACCTTC
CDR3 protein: CASSLATTGDRYGYTF

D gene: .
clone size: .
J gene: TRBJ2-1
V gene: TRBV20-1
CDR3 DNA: TGCAGTGCTAGGGGGGGAAGGGAGAGGTTCTACAATGAGCAGTTCTTC
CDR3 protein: CSARGGRERFYNEQFF

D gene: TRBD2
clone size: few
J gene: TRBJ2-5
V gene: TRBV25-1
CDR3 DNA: TGTGCCAGCAGTGAAAACATCGGGACTAGCGGATCCCAAGAGACCCAGTACTTC
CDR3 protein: CASSENIGTSGSQETQYF

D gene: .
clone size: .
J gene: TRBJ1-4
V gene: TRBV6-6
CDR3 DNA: TGTGCCAGCTTGACAGCAACTAATGAAAAACTGTTTTTT
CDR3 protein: CASLTATNEKLFF

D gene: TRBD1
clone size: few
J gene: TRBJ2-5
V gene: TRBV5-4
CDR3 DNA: TGTGCCAGCAGCTTGGCCGGGACAGGGGGAGAGACCCAGTACTTC
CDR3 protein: CASSLAGTGGETQYF

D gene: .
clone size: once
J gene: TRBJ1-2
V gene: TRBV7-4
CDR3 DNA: TGTGCCAGCAGCCCGCATACAGAAGTCTATGGCTACACCTTC
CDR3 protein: CASSPHTEVYGYTF

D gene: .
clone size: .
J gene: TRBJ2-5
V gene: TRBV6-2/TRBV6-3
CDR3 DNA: TGTGCCAGCAGTTACTCAAGAGAGACCCAGTACTTC
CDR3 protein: CASSYSRETQYF

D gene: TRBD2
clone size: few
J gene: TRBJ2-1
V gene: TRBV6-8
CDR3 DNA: TGTGCCAGCGGTTACCCGGGACTAGCGTTCAATGAGCAGTTCTTC
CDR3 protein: CASGYPGLAFNEQFF

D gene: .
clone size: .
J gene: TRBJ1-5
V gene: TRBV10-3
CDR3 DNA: TGTGCCATCAGCCAGGGGACTTATAGCAATCAGCCCCAGCATTTT
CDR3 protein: CAISQGTYSNQPQHF

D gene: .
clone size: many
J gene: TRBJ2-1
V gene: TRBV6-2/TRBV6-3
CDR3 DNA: TGTGCCAGCAGTTTACCCTCAGGGGACTACAATGAGCAGTTCTTC
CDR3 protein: CASSLPSGDYNEQFF

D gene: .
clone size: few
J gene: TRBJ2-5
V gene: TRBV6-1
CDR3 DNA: TGTGCCAGCAGCGGACAGAGGCGAGAGACCCAGTACTTC
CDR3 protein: CASSGQRRETQYF

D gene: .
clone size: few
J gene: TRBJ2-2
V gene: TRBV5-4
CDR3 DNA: TGTGCCAGCAGCTTGGGTTCAACTAGAAACACCGGGGAGCTGTTTTTT
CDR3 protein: CASSLGSTRNTGELFF

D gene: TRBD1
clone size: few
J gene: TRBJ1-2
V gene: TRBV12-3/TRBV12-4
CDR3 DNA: TGTGCCAGCAGTTTAGGGGGGGACAGGGGGAAGGGCTACACCTTC
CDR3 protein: CASSLGGDRGKGYTF

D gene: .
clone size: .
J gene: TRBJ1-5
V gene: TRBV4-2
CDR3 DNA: TGTGCCAGCAGCCAAGATGAAGGTTATCAGCCCCAGCATTTT
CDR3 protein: CASSQDEGYQPQHF

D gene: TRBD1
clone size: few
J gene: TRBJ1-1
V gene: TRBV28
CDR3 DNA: TGTGCCAGCGCCTCCCGGGACAGGATCACTGAAGCTTTCTTT
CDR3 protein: CASASRDRITEAFF

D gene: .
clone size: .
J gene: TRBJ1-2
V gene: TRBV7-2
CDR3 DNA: TGTGCCAGCAGCTTAGGGACCGGGGGTCCGGATGATCCCACACCTAACTATGGCTACACCTTC
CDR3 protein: CASSLGTGGPDDPTPNYGYTF

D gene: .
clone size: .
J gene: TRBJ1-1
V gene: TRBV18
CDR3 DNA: TGTGCCAGCTCACCACCGAGCGGGACGGGCACTGAAGCTTTCTTT
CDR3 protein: CASSPPSGTGTEAFF

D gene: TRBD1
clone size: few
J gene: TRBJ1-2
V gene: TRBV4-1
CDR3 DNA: TGCGCCAGCAGCCAAGAGGGGACAGTCGGATACTATGGCTACACCTTC
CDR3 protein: CASSQEGTVGYYGYTF

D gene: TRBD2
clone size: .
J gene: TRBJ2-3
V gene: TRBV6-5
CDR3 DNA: TGTGCCAGCAGTCTAGCGGGAGTCATTAGTACGCAGTATTTT
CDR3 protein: CASSLAGVISTQYF

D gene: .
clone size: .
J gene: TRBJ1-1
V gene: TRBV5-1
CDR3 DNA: TGCGCCAGCAATCGGGACTCCCACCCGAACACTGAAGCTTTCTTT
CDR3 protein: CASNRDSHPNTEAFF

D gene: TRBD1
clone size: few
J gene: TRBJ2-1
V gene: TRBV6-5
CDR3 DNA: TGTGCCAGCAGCAAAGGACAGGGGCCTTACAATGAGCAGTTCTTC
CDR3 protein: CASSKGQGPYNEQFF

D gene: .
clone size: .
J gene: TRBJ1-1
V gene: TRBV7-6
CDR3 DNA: TGTGCCAGCAGCTCCAGGGCGTACACTGAAGCTTTCTTT
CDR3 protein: CASSSRAYTEAFF

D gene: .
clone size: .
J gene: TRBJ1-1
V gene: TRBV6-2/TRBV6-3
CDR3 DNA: TGTGCCAGCAGTTCGGCGCAGTGGAGGAGAAACACTGAAGCTTTCTTT
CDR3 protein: CASSSAQWRRNTEAFF

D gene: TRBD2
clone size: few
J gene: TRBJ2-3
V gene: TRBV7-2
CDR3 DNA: TGTGCCAGCAGCTTAGATCCGCGGGGGACAGATACGCAGTATTTT
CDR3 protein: CASSLDPRGTDTQYF

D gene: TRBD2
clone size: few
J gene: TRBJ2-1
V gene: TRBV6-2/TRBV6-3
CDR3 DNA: TGTGCCAGCACCAGCGGGAGCTCCTACAATGAGCAGTTCTTC
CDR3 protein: CASTSGSSYNEQFF

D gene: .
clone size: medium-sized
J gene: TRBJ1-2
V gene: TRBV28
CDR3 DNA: TGTGCCAGCAGTCCTGGACAGCTCTATGGCTACACCTTC
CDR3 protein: CASSPGQLYGYTF

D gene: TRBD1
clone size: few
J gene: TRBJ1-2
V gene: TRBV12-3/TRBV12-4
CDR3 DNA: TGTGCCAGCAGTCGGGACAGGGGTGTTGGCTACACCTTC
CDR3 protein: CASSRDRGVGYTF

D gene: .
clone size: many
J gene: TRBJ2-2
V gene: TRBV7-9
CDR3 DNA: TGTGCCAGCAGCTGGCCGGGACCGTCGGCCGGGGAGCTGTTTTTT
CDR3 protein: CASSWPGPSAGELFF

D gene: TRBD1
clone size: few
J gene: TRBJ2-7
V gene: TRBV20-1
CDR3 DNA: TGCAGTGCCCGACAGGGAAGCTCCTACGAGCAGTACTTC
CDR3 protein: CSARQGSSYEQYF

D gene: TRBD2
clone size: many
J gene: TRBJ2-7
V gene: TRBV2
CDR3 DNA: TGTGCCAGCAGTTCGGGACTAGCGCTGATTATCTACGAGCAGTACTTC
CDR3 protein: CASSSGLALIIYEQYF

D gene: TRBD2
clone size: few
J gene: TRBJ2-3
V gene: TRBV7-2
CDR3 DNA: TGTGCCACTGTATTTAGCGGGAGGGCCTCAGATACGCAGTATTTT
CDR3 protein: CATVFSGRASDTQYF

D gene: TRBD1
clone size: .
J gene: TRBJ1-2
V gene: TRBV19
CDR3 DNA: TGTGCCAGTACCGGGACAGGTTTCGGCTACACCTTC
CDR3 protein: CASTGTGFGYTF

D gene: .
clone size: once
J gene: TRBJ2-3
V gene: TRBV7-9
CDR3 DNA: TGTGCCAGCAGCAACAGTGGGGATACGCAGTATTTT
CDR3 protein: CASSNSGDTQYF

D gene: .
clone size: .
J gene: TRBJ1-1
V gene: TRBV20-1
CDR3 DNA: TGCAGTGCTAGAGATGGGGGGGCGAGGAACACTGAAGCTTTCTTT
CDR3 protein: CSARDGGARNTEAFF

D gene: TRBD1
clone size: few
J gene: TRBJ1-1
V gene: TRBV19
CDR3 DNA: TGTGCCAGTAGTCCAGGGGGTATTTGGACTGAAGCTTTCTTT
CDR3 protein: CASSPGGIWTEAFF

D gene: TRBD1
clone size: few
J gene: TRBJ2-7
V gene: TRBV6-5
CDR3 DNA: TGTGCCAGCACCAGACTCTCAACCGGACAGGGTAGGGTGCAGTACTTC
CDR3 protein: CASTRLSTGQGRVQYF

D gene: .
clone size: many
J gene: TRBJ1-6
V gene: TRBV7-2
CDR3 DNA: TGTGCCAGCAGCTTACAGGGGTTTGCTTCACCCCTCCACTTT
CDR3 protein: CASSLQGFASPLHF

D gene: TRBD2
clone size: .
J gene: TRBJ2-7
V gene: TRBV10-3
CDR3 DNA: TGTGCCATCAGTGAGGCCCTAACAGCGGGGAAATACGAGCAGTACTTC
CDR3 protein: CAISEALTAGKYEQYF

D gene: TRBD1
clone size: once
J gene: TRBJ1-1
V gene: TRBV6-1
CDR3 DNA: TGTGCCAGCAGTTACGGGACAGCCACTGAAGCTTTCTTT
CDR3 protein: CASSYGTATEAFF

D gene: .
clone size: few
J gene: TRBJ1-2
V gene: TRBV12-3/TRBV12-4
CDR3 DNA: TGTGCCAGCAGCACACAGGGCGGCCATGGCTACACCTTC
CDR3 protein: CASSTQGGHGYTF